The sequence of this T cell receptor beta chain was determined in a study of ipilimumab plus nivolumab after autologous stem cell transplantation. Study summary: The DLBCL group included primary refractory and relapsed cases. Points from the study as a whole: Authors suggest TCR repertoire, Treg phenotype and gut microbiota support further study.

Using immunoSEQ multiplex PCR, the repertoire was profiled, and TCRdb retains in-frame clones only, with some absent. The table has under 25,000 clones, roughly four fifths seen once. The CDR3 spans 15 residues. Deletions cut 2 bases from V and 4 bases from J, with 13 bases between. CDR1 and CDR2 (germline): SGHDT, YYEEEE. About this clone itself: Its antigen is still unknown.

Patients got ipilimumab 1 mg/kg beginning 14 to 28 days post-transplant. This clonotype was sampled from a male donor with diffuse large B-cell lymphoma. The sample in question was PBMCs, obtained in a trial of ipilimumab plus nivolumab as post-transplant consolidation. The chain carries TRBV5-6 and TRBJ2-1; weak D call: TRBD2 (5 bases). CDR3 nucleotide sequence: TGTGCCAGCAGCTTAGAGCGGTTAAGGTACAATGAGCAGTTCTTC. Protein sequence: CASSLERLRYNEQFF.